The clone carrying this T cell receptor beta chain was detected only once. This record comes from a study of TIL therapy for anti-PD-1-resistant metastatic lung cancer. At the level of the study: Progressing patients received lymphodepletion, expanded TIL infusion and IL-2. By whole-exome sequencing, median non-synonymous tumor mutation burden was more than 1.2 mutations per megabase.

The time point is: pre-treatment sample, taken before nivolumab and TIL therapy. Stage 4 NSCLC adults joined between 2017 and early 2020. Sequencing used immunoSEQ v3. Survey-level samples got some 2 million read pairs; deep-level samples got about 5-6 million. Sequenced by immunoSEQ multiplex PCR; TCRdb stores in-frame clones only, minus some. The sample contains tens of thousands of clones, more than 60% of which appear only once. This CDR3 is 15 amino acids long. Trimming shortened V by 0 bases and J by 4 bases, and 13 bases separated the two germline ends. Germline CDR1 and CDR2: LGHNA and YSLEER. The TCR was taken from a person aged 25-80 years with non-small cell lung cancer. The rearrangement links TRBV4-3 to TRBJ2-7, with D possibly being TRBD1 (6 bases). The starting material was blood, obtained at baseline. DNA for the CDR3: TGCGCCAGCAGCCAAGAAGCCAGGGGTAGGTACGAGCAGTACTTC. Translating gives CASSQEARGRYEQYF.